This TCR beta chain is from a study of CD8+ T cells in alopecia areata. Study-level background: For the treated group, dosing was oral tofacitinib at 5 to 10 mg twice daily.

In its sample, this clone was seen a few times. Its cognate antigen is unknown. Those with alopecia areata gave lesional scalp punch biopsies and peripheral blood. Germline V gene data show CDR1 as LNHDA and CDR2 as SQIVND (reference sequence). V was shortened by 5 bases and J by 2 bases, with 13 bases between the two germline ends. There are 14 residues in the CDR3. Study-level results: Normal scalp showed lower clonality than lesional scalp, especially alopecia totalis/universalis.

Sequencing templates came from extracted RNA that was reverse transcribed into cDNA. Data came from immunoSEQ multiplex PCR; TCRdb stores just in-frame clones and leaves some out. The sample lists some 210,000 clones, 50% to 60% seen once, with 0.45% in the top ten. The TCR originated in a human donor with alopecia areata. This specimen was CD4+ T cells sorted from blood, taken at week 0. The chain employs TRBV19 and TRBJ2-7, with a tentative D call TRBD1 (5 bases). DNA for the CDR3: TGTGCCAGTAGTTTGGACACCGGGCCCTACGAGCAGTACTTC. Amino acids: CASSLDTGPYEQYF.